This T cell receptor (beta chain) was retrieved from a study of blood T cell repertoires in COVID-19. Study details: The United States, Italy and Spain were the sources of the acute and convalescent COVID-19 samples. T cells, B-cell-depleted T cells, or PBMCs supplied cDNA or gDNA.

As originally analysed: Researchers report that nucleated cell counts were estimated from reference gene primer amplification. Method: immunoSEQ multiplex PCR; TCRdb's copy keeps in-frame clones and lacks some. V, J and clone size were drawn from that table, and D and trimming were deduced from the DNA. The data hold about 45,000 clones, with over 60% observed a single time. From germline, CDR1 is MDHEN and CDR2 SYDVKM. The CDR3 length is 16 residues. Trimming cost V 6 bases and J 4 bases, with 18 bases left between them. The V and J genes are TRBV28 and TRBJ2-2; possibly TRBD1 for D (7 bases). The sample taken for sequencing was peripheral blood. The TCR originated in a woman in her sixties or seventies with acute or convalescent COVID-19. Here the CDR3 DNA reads TGTGCCAGCAGCGGGGGAGACAGGGTTAGCACCGGGGAGCTGTTTTTT. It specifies CASSGGDRVSTGELFF. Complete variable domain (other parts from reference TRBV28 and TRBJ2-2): DVKVTQSSRYLVKRTGEKVFLECVQDMDHENMFWYRQDPGLGLRLIYFSYDVKMKEKGDIPEGYSVSREKKERFSLILESASTNQTSMYLCASSGGDRVSTGELFFGEGSRLTVL.